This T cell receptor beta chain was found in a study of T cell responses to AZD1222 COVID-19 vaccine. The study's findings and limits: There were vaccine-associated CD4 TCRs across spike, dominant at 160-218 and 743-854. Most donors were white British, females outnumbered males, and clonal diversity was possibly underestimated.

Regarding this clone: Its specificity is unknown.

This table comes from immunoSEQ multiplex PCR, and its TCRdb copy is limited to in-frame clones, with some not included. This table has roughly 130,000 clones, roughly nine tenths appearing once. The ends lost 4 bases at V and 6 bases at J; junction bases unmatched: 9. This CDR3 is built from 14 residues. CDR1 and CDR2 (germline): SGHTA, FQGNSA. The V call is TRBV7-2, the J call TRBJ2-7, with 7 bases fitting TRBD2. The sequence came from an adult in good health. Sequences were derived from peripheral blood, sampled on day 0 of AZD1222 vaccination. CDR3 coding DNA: TGTGCCAGCAGCTACCGGGCGGGAGTGGTCGAGCAGTACTTC. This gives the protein CASSYRAGVVEQYF.